This passage covers 24 T cell receptor beta chains from one sample sequenced in a study of cytomegalovirus exposure and HLA in healthy donors. It was with 60 Vbeta and 13 Jbeta primers that the PCR ran. The assay was immunoSEQ multiplex PCR, and TCRdb's table has in-frame clones only and misses some. The profile covers some 96,000 clones, with 64% appearing a single time and under 4% taken by the ten largest. Specimen: PBMCs. These receptors were obtained from a man aged 60-69 years in good health and CMV-seronegative.

The J gene is TRBJ2-4, the V gene TRBV6-1; TRBD2 is a possible D gene (5 bases). CDR3 size: 15 residues. V dropped 8 bases and J dropped 4 bases, with 18 bases sitting between them. Germline-derived CDR1 and CDR2 are MNHNS and SASEGT. The DNA of the CDR3 is TGTGCCAGCTGGTCGGGGTCCCCAGAGAAAAACATTCAGTACTTC. Its protein product is CASWSGSPEKNIQYF.

This clone was picked up one time. This sequence joins TRBV7-2 and TRBJ2-7; 9 nucleotides match TRBD2. CDR1 SGHTA and CDR2 FQGNSA come from the germline V gene. Trimming took 7 bases from V and 5 from J; bases not matched to a gene: 12. This CDR3 has 15 amino acids. The CDR3 loop reads CASIPGLAGAHEQYF. In DNA, the CDR3 is TGTGCCAGCATCCCCGGTTTAGCGGGAGCACACGAGCAGTACTTC. Using reference TRBV7-2 and TRBJ2-7 for the parts outside the CDR3, the full variable domain is GAGVSQSPSNKVTEKGKDVELRCDPISGHTALYWYRQSLGQGLEFLIYFQGNSAPDKSGLPSDRFSAERTGGSVSTLTIQRTQQEDSAVYLCASIPGLAGAHEQYFGPGTRLTVT.

The V call is TRBV5-1, the J call TRBJ2-1, with 7 bases identical to TRBD2. CDR3 length equals 16 residues. V shed 4 bases and J 8 bases; nucleotides not matched to a gene: 15. CDR1 is SGHRS, CDR2 YFSETQ, per germline. CDR3 DNA sequence: TGCGCCAGCAGCCCCGAAGCGGGGAGGCGTACATATGAGCAGTTCTTC. Translation: CASSPEAGRRTYEQFF.

The chain has TRBV7-9 and TRBJ2-7; 9 nucleotides match TRBD2. CDR1 SEHNR and CDR2 FQNEAQ come from the germline V gene (reference sequence). J was trimmed by 4 bases and V by 5 bases; bases with no gene match: 15. The CDR3 runs to 17 residues. This CDR3 reads CASSPGTSLLLGYEQYF. The CDR3 region has the DNA TGTGCCAGCAGCCCCGGGACTAGCCTCCTTTTAGGGTACGAGCAGTACTTC.

The chain couples TRBV5-3 to TRBJ2-1; 7 nucleotides agree with TRBD2. TRBV5-3 is known as an ORF, though its function is uncertain. Trimming took 3 bases from V and 8 from J; bases not matched to a gene: 14. CDR3 length: 16 amino acids. The CDR3 region is CARSSLGTIHRHEQFF. The CDR3 nucleotides are TGTGCCAGAAGCTCCCTCGGGACTATCCACCGGCATGAGCAGTTCTTC.

The chain uses TRBV11-2 and TRBJ1-1, with no clear D. Trimming took 4 bases from V and 4 from J, leaving 7 bases between them. Germline CDR1 and CDR2: SGHAT and FQNNGV. The CDR3 loop spans 12 amino acids. The DNA for the CDR3 is TGTGCCAGCAGCTCGCTCGGCACTGAAGCTTTCTTT. Its protein product is CASSSLGTEAFF.

The chain recombines TRBV6-7 with TRBJ1-1; 9 positions agree with TRBD1. TRBV6-7 is an ORF, and what it does is uncertain. V lost 11 bases, J lost 7 bases, and 5 bases stayed unmatched. CDR3 size: 11 residues. CDR3 residues: CASGQGGEAFF. The CDR3 DNA sequence: TGTGCCTCGGGACAGGGTGGTGAAGCTTTCTTT.

This clone was seen more than once but under ten times. This sequence joins TRBV7-2 and TRBJ2-7; D is perhaps TRBD2 (5 bases). The CDR3 length is 13 residues. Trimming removed 5 bases at V and 2 bases at J, with 10 bases between. Germline-derived CDR1 and CDR2 are SGHTA and FQGNSA. CDR3 residues: CASSRGLAYEQYF. DNA of the CDR3: TGTGCCAGCAGCCGTGGACTGGCCTACGAGCAGTACTTC.

This chain uses TRBV5-6 with TRBJ2-1; 9 positions match TRBD2. Germline V gene sequence: CDR1 SGHDT, CDR2 YYEEEE. V dropped 1 base and J dropped 8; count of bases not matched to a gene: 7. The CDR3 covers 15 residues. The CDR3 is CASSLTGAGGHEQFF. The CDR3 DNA reads as TGTGCCAGCAGCTTGACGGGAGCGGGGGGCCATGAGCAGTTCTTC.

The V call is TRBV19, the J call TRBJ2-2; weak D call: TRBD1 (6 bases). The CDR3 covers 14 residues. Germline V gene lookup returns CDR1 LNHDA and CDR2 SQIVND (reference sequence). V was shortened by 9 bases and J by 6 bases, with 17 bases between the two germline ends. CDR3 in DNA: TGTGCCAGCGAATCTAAGGGGGAGTCCGGGGAGCTGTTTTTT. Its translation: CASESKGESGELFF.

The V gene is TRBV9, the J gene TRBJ1-6; 12 bases agree with TRBD1. Trimming removed 2 bases from V and 9 bases from J; junction bases left unmatched: 3. The CDR3 runs to 15 residues. Germline CDR1 and CDR2: SGDLS and YYNGEE. The CDR3 sequence: CASSVPGQGASPLHF. The CDR3 DNA reads TGTGCCAGCAGCGTTCCGGGACAGGGGGCTTCACCCCTCCACTTT.

The chain has TRBV7-9 and TRBJ2-7, with D perhaps TRBD1 (6 bases). The CDR3 sequence is 12 residues long. Looked up from germline, CDR1 is SEHNR and CDR2 is FQNEAQ (reference sequence). The V gene lost 3 bases and the J gene lost 7 bases, with 10 bases spanning the gap. The CDR3 nucleotides are TGTGCCAGCAGCTTCACAGGGTTGGAGCAGTACTTC. This codes for CASSFTGLEQYF. Based on the CDR3 plus reference TRBV7-9 and TRBJ2-7, the full variable domain is DTGVSQNPRHKITKRGQNVTFRCDPISEHNRLYWYRQTLGQGPEFLTYFQNEAQLEKSRLLSDRFSAERPKGSFSTLEIQRTEQGDSAMYLCASSFTGLEQYFGPGTRLTVT.

The chain employs TRBV2 and TRBJ2-7; possibly TRBD1 for D (6 bases). V lost 4 bases and J 5 bases, leaving 12 bases between the germline ends. Germline loops: CDR1 SNHLY, CDR2 FYNNEI. The CDR3 sequence is 13 residues long. CDR3 DNA: TGTGCCAGCAGTGTGAACAGGGAAGACGAGCAGTACTTC. The encoded protein is CASSVNREDEQYF.

This clone was counted between two and nine times. The chain carries TRBV12-5 and TRBJ2-7; 7 bases map to TRBD2. Germline V CDR1 and CDR2: LGHNT, FRNRAP. The CDR3 loop spans 13 amino acids. The ends lost 2 bases at V and 3 bases at J; junction bases unmatched: 1. This chain's CDR3 is CASGLPGGYEQYF. CDR3 in DNA: TGTGCTAGTGGTTTGCCGGGGGGCTACGAGCAGTACTTC.

Only one count was recorded for this clone. This chain joins TRBV27 and TRBJ2-1; 10 bases are a match to TRBD2. Unmatched junction bases numbered 7, after V lost 7 bases and J lost 1 base. The CDR3 runs 16 residues. The V gene's germline CDR1 is MNHEY and CDR2 SMNVEV (reference sequence). The CDR3 protein is CASTASGGVSYNEQFF. CDR3 DNA: TGTGCCAGCACCGCGAGCGGGGGGGTATCCTACAATGAGCAGTTCTTC.

The chain recombines TRBV19 with TRBJ1-1, with 7 bases that match TRBD1. CDR3 length: 15 residues. The germline CDR1 and CDR2 sequences are LNHDA and SQIVND (reference sequence). V lost 1 base, J lost 0 bases, and 2 bases stayed unmatched. The CDR3 region is CASSIGTGVNTEAFF. CDR3 sequence (DNA): TGTGCCAGTAGTATAGGAACAGGGGTGAACACTGAAGCTTTCTTT.

V and J are TRBV2 and TRBJ2-7, with a possible D match to TRBD2 (7 bases). The CDR3 totals 15 residues. Germline CDR1 and CDR2: SNHLY and FYNNEI. With 2 bases removed from V and 2 bases from J, the gap between germline ends came to 13 bases. CDR3 sequence: CASSERRGQTYEQYF. The CDR3 DNA sequence: TGTGCCAGCAGTGAAAGGCGGGGGCAGACCTACGAGCAGTACTTC.

The CDR3 region has the DNA TGCGCCAGCAGCCTGATGGGACAGGGGGAAACTGAAGCTTTCTTT. As protein: CASSLMGQGETEAFF. The gene calls are TRBV5-1 and TRBJ1-1, with TRBD1 matching over 11 bases. Germline V CDR1 and CDR2: SGHRS, YFSETQ. This CDR3 has 15 amino acids. Trimming took 4 bases from V and 5 from J; bases not matched to a gene: 7.

The chain couples TRBV18 to TRBJ2-3; perhaps TRBD1 as D (6 bases). Germline V CDR1 and CDR2: KGHSH, LQKENI. Trimming removed 6 bases from V and 0 bases from J, with 25 bases in between. The CDR3 is 19 amino acids. CDR3 in DNA: TGTGCCAGCTCCTCCCGAGGGGACAATCAACTACATAGCACAGATACGCAGTATTTT. This gives the protein CASSSRGDNQLHSTDTQYF.

The chain couples TRBV2 to TRBJ2-5; TRBD1 matches 7 bases. CDR3 length: 14 residues. Germline V gives CDR1 SNHLY, CDR2 FYNNEI. V shed 7 bases, J shed 5 bases, and the junction held 10 bases outside the gene matches. CDR3 DNA sequence: TGTGCCAGCAACATACAGGGGCCCGAGGAGACCCAGTACTTC. It translates to CASNIQGPEETQYF.

The chain has TRBV4-2 and TRBJ2-7, with D possibly being TRBD2 (5 bases). Trimming removed 2 bases from V and 2 bases from J, with 13 bases in between. This CDR3 has 15 residues. CDR1 and CDR2 from the germline V gene are LGHNA and YNFKEQ. The CDR3 loop reads CASSQLETTTYEQYF. The CDR3 region has the DNA TGTGCCAGCAGCCAACTTGAGACTACGACCTACGAGCAGTACTTC.

The rearrangement uses TRBV5-1 and TRBJ2-3, with 12 nucleotides matching TRBD2. Germline V gives CDR1 SGHRS, CDR2 YFSETQ. The junction had 5 bases not matched to a gene; V was cut back by 4 bases and J by 2 bases. This CDR3 spans 16 amino acids. The CDR3 here is CASSKGLAGSTDTQYF. The CDR3 region has the DNA TGCGCCAGCAGCAAAGGACTAGCGGGGTCCACAGATACGCAGTATTTT.

The chain carries TRBV6-1 and TRBJ1-3; TRBD1 agrees at 7 bases. Losses at the gene ends were 2 bases for V and 0 bases for J; bases not matched to a gene: 1. CDR1 is MNHNS and CDR2 is SASEGT in the germline V gene. CDR3 length equals 15 residues. The CDR3 DNA reads as TGTGCCAGCAGTGAACAGGGGGGCTCTGGAAACACCATATATTTT. Its translation: CASSEQGGSGNTIYF.

The chain links TRBV18 to TRBJ1-5, with 7 bases aligning to TRBD1. Trimming removed 0 bases from V and 7 bases from J; junction bases left unmatched: 6. This CDR3 contains 15 residues. Germline CDR1 reads KGHSH; CDR2 reads LQKENI. The CDR3 reads CASSPPIATGQPQHF. CDR3 bases: TGTGCCAGCTCACCACCCATAGCGACAGGGCAGCCCCAGCATTTT.